These 18 T cell receptor beta chains were sequenced from one sample in a study of T cells in Graves' hyperthyroidism and ophthalmopathy. RNA transcripts yielded amplified TCR beta CDR3 regions. The HTBI primer set was used in a first-round RT-PCR of the TCR CDR3. TCRdb redid the calling of the multiplex PCR reads with MiXCR, one entry per CDR3 protein. The sample carries 540,000 or so distinct CDR3 sequences, around 45% recorded once. Sequences were obtained from peripheral blood or thyroid tissue (not recorded which). These receptors all come from an adult woman with Graves' disease, either hyperthyroidism or ophthalmopathy (not recorded which).

This clonotype was counted at least ten times. The V and J genes are TRBV7-9 and TRBJ1-4, with TRBD1 as a possible D gene (5 bases). The V gene lost 1 base and the J gene lost 6 bases, with 12 bases spanning the gap. CDR1 and CDR2 from the germline V gene are SEHNR and FQNEAQ (reference sequence). CDR3 length: 15 residues. CDR3 protein: CASSLVGLRDEKLFF. The CDR3 bases are TGTGCCAGCAGCTTAGTAGGTCTCAGGGATGAAAAACTGTTTTTT.

This rearrangement joins TRBV20-1 to TRBJ2-7; D not certain. The V end was cut by 2 bases, the J end by 2 bases, with 10 bases between. CDR3 length: 13 residues. The germline CDR1 and CDR2 sequences are DFQATT and SNEGSKA (reference sequence). The DNA of the CDR3 is TGCAGTGCTAGAATATCGCAGGCCTACGAGCAGTACTTC. This encodes CSARISQAYEQYF.

This clonotype was recorded many times. The chain joins TRBV12-3 or TRBV12-4 to TRBJ1-2; D may be TRBD1 (5 bases). With 8 bases removed from V and 2 bases from J, the gap between germline ends came to 9 bases. The CDR3 contains 12 residues. As DNA, the CDR3 is TGTGCCAGCGTCAGGGACAACTATGGCTACACCTTC. Amino acid sequence: CASVRDNYGYTF.

This chain uses TRBV7-9 with TRBJ2-5, with 11 nucleotides matching TRBD1. This CDR3 region has 15 residues. CDR1 and CDR2 (germline): SEHNR, FQNEAQ (reference sequence). J lost 5 bases, V lost 5 bases, and 7 bases had no gene match. The CDR3 here is CASSRTGGGVETQYF. In DNA, the CDR3 is TGTGCCAGCAGCCGGACAGGGGGCGGCGTTGAGACCCAGTACTTC.

The V call is TRBV7-6, the J call TRBJ1-3; 7 bases line up with TRBD1. V trimming: 1 base; J trimming: 4 bases; junction bases outside the gene matches: 10. The CDR3 is 17 residues long. Per germline, CDR1 SGHVS and CDR2 FNYEAQ. The CDR3 loop is CASSLDLQGDVGNTIYF. CDR3 sequence (DNA): TGTGCCAGCAGCTTAGATCTCCAGGGGGACGTCGGAAACACCATATATTTT.

This clonotype was seen a handful of times. The chain couples TRBV2 to TRBJ2-5; 8 bases line up with TRBD2. Germline-derived CDR1 and CDR2 are SNHLY and FYNNEI. With V trimmed by 6 bases and J by 5 bases, 8 bases remained unmatched. This CDR3 has 14 amino acids. The chain's CDR3 is CASSPTGGGETQYF. CDR3 sequence (DNA): TGTGCCAGCAGCCCCACCGGGGGGGGGGAGACCCAGTACTTC.

Regarding this clonotype: An end of the junction differs from the germline gene, which may be a read error. The V and J genes are TRBV19 and TRBJ2-6, with 9 nucleotides matching TRBD1. CDR1 is LNHDA, CDR2 SQIVND, per germline (reference sequence). This CDR3 contains 16 residues. The DNA for the CDR3 is TGTGCCAGTAGTGAGTTGGGAGTACAGGGGGCCGACGTCCTGACTTTC. Translation gives CASSELGVQGADVLTF. The whole variable domain, filled in from reference TRBV19 and TRBJ2-6, reads DGGITQSPKYLFRKEGQNVTLSCEQNLNHDAMYWYRQDPGQGLRLIYYSQIVNDFQKGDIAEGYSVSREKKESFPLTVTSAQKNPTAFYLCASSELGVQGADVLTFGAGSRLTVL.

This clonotype has ten or more counts. The rearrangement uses TRBV9 and TRBJ1-1; D not certain. CDR1 SGDLS and CDR2 YYNGEE come from the germline V gene. The CDR3 is 17 residues long. V lost 3 bases, J lost 2 bases, and 20 bases lay in between. CDR3 nucleotide sequence: TGTGCCAGCAGCGGGGGATGGGCCCACCCATTAAACACTGAAGCTTTCTTT. Translated, it gives CASSGGWAHPLNTEAFF.

J is TRBJ1-2 and V is TRBV6-1; no clear D gene. The CDR3 extends over 15 amino acids. V was shortened by 6 bases and J by 12 bases, with 26 bases between the two germline ends. The germline V gene has CDR1 MNHNS and CDR2 SASEGT. The CDR3 sequence is CASSPPALSVPTDTF. CDR3 coding DNA: TGTGCCAGCAGCCCCCCGGCTTTGAGCGTTCCTACGGACACCTTC.

This clonotype occurred a few times. This is likely a read error, given that the CDR3 carries no conserved phenylalanine or tryptophan at its end. The DNA is left out, because the CDR3 cannot be placed on it with certainty; the CDR3 is given as TCRdb lists it. The V and J genes are TRBV11-2 and TRBJ1-1. Counting both end residues, the CDR3 totals 8 amino acids. Germline values: CDR1 SGHAT, CDR2 FQNNGV. The CDR3 loop reads CASSLGIP.

Worth noting for this clonotype: The missing conserved phenylalanine or tryptophan at the end of this CDR3 makes a read error likely. The limits of the CDR3 on the DNA are not certain, so only TCRdb's listed CDR3 is given. CDR3 in amino acids: CASSLRADQPQQH. V gene TRBV7-6 combines with J gene TRBJ1-5. The CDR3 length equals 13 residues, ends included. Looked up from germline, CDR1 is SGHVS and CDR2 is FNYEAQ.

This clonotype came up many times. The final CDR3 position lacks the conserved phenylalanine or tryptophan, pointing to a likely read error. It is unclear where the CDR3 begins or ends on the DNA, so no DNA is shown, and the CDR3 is as TCRdb lists it. J is TRBJ1-4 and V is TRBV20-1; TRBD1 is taken as the D call from the table, unchecked against the DNA. The CDR3 comprises 14 residues, both ends counted. Germline loops: CDR1 DFQATT, CDR2 SNEGSKA (reference sequence). CDR3 protein: CSAKPATGQENPSL.

The sample holds many counts of this clonotype. The gene calls are TRBV6-2 or TRBV6-3 and TRBJ1-5; D uncertain. V lost 6 bases and J 4 bases, leaving 13 bases between the germline ends. The germline CDR1 and CDR2 sequences are MNHEY and SVGEGT. The CDR3 extends over 14 amino acids. DNA of the CDR3: TGTGCCAGCAGCCCCAATTGGACTAATCAGCCCCAGCATTTT. Translation: CASSPNWTNQPQHF.

Many counts were recorded for this clonotype. The V call is TRBV6-5, the J call TRBJ1-4, with D possibly being TRBD1 (5 bases). The CDR3 runs 15 residues. V lost 2 bases to trimming and J lost 4 bases, with 11 bases between them. From germline, CDR1 is MNHEY and CDR2 SVGAGI. The DNA of the CDR3 is TGTGCCAGCAGTTACAGGCGGGACGGTAATGAAAAACTGTTTTTT. Encoded protein: CASSYRRDGNEKLFF.

The CDR3 spells CASSPRGEQFF. CDR3 sequence (DNA): TGTGCCAGCAGCCCCAGGGGGGAGCAGTTCTTC. The J gene is TRBJ2-1, the V gene TRBV7-2, with 7 bases that match TRBD1. This CDR3 is 11 amino acids long. Germline V gene lookup returns CDR1 SGHTA and CDR2 FQGNSA. The J segment lost 10 bases and the V segment lost 5 bases, leaving 2 bases of the junction unmatched.

In this sample, this clonotype turned up many times. The chain combines TRBV12-3 or TRBV12-4 with TRBJ1-5; a weak D match, TRBD1 (5 bases). Trimming took off 2 bases at V and 7 bases at J, with 12 bases between the two ends. The CDR3 consists of 14 residues. Here the CDR3 DNA reads TGTGCCAGCAGTTTACGGGACGCGATGCAGCCCCAGCATTTT. Protein: CASSLRDAMQPQHF.

This clonotype turned up a few times. The V gene is TRBV6-5, the J gene TRBJ2-7; a possible D gene is TRBD1 (5 bases). The V end was cut by 4 bases, the J end by 6 bases, with 22 bases between. The CDR3 covers 16 residues. CDR1 MNHEY and CDR2 SVGAGI come from the germline V gene. CDR3 protein: CASSSTRLGRVAEQYF. CDR3 DNA sequence: TGTGCCAGCAGTTCCACCCGATTGGGGCGCGTAGCCGAGCAGTACTTC.

This sequence joins TRBV24-1 and TRBJ2-7, with no clear D. Trimming shortened V by 3 bases and J by 2 bases, and 10 bases separated the two germline ends. Germline CDR1 is KGHDR and CDR2 is SFDVKD. The length of the CDR3 is 14 residues. The CDR3 DNA is TGTGCCACCAGTGATGTAAACGACGCCTACGAGCAGTACTTC. Translating it yields CATSDVNDAYEQYF.